This TCR beta chain was found in a study of control samples from healthy donors and cancer patients. TCRdb's copy holds only in-frame clones and misses some; the assay was immunoSEQ multiplex PCR. This sample has more than 95,000 clones, with approximately 92% found just once. V was pared by 5 bases and J by 5 bases, with 12 bases between. Germline lookup yields CDR1 LNHDA and CDR2 SQIVND (reference sequence). The CDR3 contains 13 residues. V and J are TRBV19 and TRBJ2-5; D perhaps matches TRBD2 (5 bases). Sequenced material: PBMCs. This TCR was sampled from a woman between 45 and 60 years old with colorectal cancer. CDR3: CASSEGVGETQYF. In DNA form, the CDR3 reads TGTGCCAGTAGTGAGGGTGTAGGGGAGACCCAGTACTTC. Full variable domain (outside the CDR3, taken from reference TRBV19 and TRBJ2-5): DGGITQSPKYLFRKEGQNVTLSCEQNLNHDAMYWYRQDPGQGLRLIYYSQIVNDFQKGDIAEGYSVSREKKESFPLTVTSAQKNPTAFYLCASSEGVGETQYFGPGTRLLVL.